This T cell receptor beta chain was profiled in a study of CD8 T cells in Susac syndrome. In Susac syndrome patients, recently defined diagnostic criteria for definite or probable disease were met. From germline, CDR1 is SGHAT and CDR2 FQNNGV. The CDR3 spans 16 residues. The V gene end was trimmed by 1 base and the J gene end by 6 bases; junction bases not matched to a gene: 5. Random-hexamer reverse transcription was applied to roughly 0.45 to 1 ug RNA. One entry per CDR3 protein results from TCRdb running MiXCR on the immunoSEQ multiplex PCR reads. The sample contains around 170,000 distinct CDR3 sequences, roughly 94% of which appear only once.

The sequence was obtained from a human donor with Susac syndrome. Sequenced: CD8+ T cells from PBMCs. The V gene is TRBV11-2, the J gene TRBJ2-3, with 12 bases that match TRBD2. CDR3 loop: CASSLVTSGSRDTQYF. DNA of the CDR3: TGTGCCAGCAGCTTAGTGACTAGCGGGAGTCGGGATACGCAGTATTTT.